This record covers a single TCR beta chain. The antigen remains unidentified. V dropped 3 bases and J dropped 6 bases, with 9 bases sitting between them. The CDR3 has 12 residues. CDR1 and CDR2 from the germline V gene are DFQATT and SNEGSKA (reference sequence). The sample comes from a study of post-analysis software for immune sequencing data. Study-level information: Recorded subtypes: relapsing-remitting, secondary progressive, progressive-relapsing; some patients unannotated. The study, taken as a whole, reports: A significant reduction in normalized Chao1 diversity was observed in multiple sclerosis patients versus controls. By F measure, strong co-clustering occurred among samples prepared in the same batch. Among 5 or 6 TRBV segments more frequent in patients than controls were TRBV5-6, TRBV5-1 and TRBV20-1.

Incorporated into the TCR beta cDNA libraries were unique molecular identifiers, which served to reduce PCR and sequencing biases. TCRdb redid the calling of the PCR reads with MiXCR, one entry per CDR3 protein. The sample has about 540,000 distinct CDR3 sequences; around 34% are singletons. Sequencing used blood. The chain joins TRBV20-1 to TRBJ1-5; D call uncertain. This TCR was sampled from a girl aged 2-17 years with multiple sclerosis. CDR3 DNA sequence: TGCAGTGCTAGTCGCCAGGCTCAGCCCCAGCATTTT. Translating it yields CSASRQAQPQHF.